Listed below are T cell receptor beta chains from one sample, sequenced in a study of T cell responses to AZD1222 COVID-19 vaccine. The assay was immunoSEQ multiplex PCR, and TCRdb's table has in-frame clones only and misses some. This sample has under 200,000 clones, with around 93% found just once. Sequencing used peripheral blood, obtained on day 0 of AZD1222 vaccination. All receptors derive from an adult in good health. The CDR3 runs from the conserved cysteine through the conserved F or W. The D gene is left open where the match is weak. Not all rows give a size; the values are once, few, many and, for expanded clones, a class.

DNA: TGTGCCAGCAGCTTACGGGTCCGGGGGCTGGATAATGAAAAACTGTTTTTT
CDR3: CASSLRVRGLDNEKLFF
J: TRBJ1-4
size: .
V: TRBV11-2
D: .

DNA: TGTGCCAGCAGCCTCGGAGGGGCCAACGTCCTGACTTTC
CDR3: CASSLGGANVLTF
J: TRBJ2-6
size: .
V: TRBV7-2
D: .

DNA: TGCGCCAGCAGCCCTTATACAGGGTTGGGTGAAAAACTGTTTTTT
CDR3: CASSPYTGLGEKLFF
J: TRBJ1-4
size: .
V: TRBV5-1
D: .

DNA: TGTGCCAGCAGCCGAGGGACGGATGTAGAAGCTTTCTTT
CDR3: CASSRGTDVEAFF
J: TRBJ1-1
size: .
V: TRBV6-5
D: .

DNA: TGTGCCAGCAGCCCTAACGCGGGGGGAAACACCATATATTTT
CDR3: CASSPNAGGNTIYF
J: TRBJ1-3
size: .
V: TRBV28
D: .

DNA: TGTGCCATCAGTGACCTGGGCCAGGGACGCAATGAGCAGTTCTTC
CDR3: CAISDLGQGRNEQFF
J: TRBJ2-1
size: .
V: TRBV10-3
D: .

DNA: TGTGCTAGTGGTTTGGTACGGTCGGGGGAGCAGTTCTTC
CDR3: CASGLVRSGEQFF
J: TRBJ2-1
size: .
V: TRBV12-5
D: .

DNA: TGTGCCAGCACTTGGGGCGCGCGGAACACTGAAGCTTTCTTT
CDR3: CASTWGARNTEAFF
J: TRBJ1-1
size: .
V: TRBV7-9
D: .

DNA: TGCGCCAGCAGCTTGGAAATCGCCTACGAGCAGTACTTC
CDR3: CASSLEIAYEQYF
J: TRBJ2-7
size: .
V: TRBV5-1
D: .

DNA: TGCGCCAGCAGCTTGCAGGACTCCTACAATGAGCAGTTCTTC
CDR3: CASSLQDSYNEQFF
J: TRBJ2-1
size: .
V: TRBV5-1
D: .

DNA: TGCAGCGTTGAAGAGCGAACGGGGATCACTGAAGCTTTCTTT
CDR3: CSVEERTGITEAFF
J: TRBJ1-1
size: .
V: TRBV29-1
D: .

DNA: TGTGCCAGCAGCCGTGGGGGGGGTCGGGGCTACACCTTC
CDR3: CASSRGGGRGYTF
J: TRBJ1-2
size: .
V: TRBV27
D: .

DNA: TGTGCCATCACAGCCAGGGAATCCTACGAGCAGTACTTC
CDR3: CAITARESYEQYF
J: TRBJ2-7
size: .
V: TRBV10-3
D: .

DNA: TGTGCCAGCATCTTAATCCAGGCCGGGGAGCTGTTTTTT
CDR3: CASILIQAGELFF
J: TRBJ2-2
size: .
V: TRBV5-8
D: .

DNA: TGTGCCAGCCGGCCGGGAAGGACCTACAATGAGCAGTTCTTC
CDR3: CASRPGRTYNEQFF
J: TRBJ2-1
size: .
V: TRBV28
D: .

DNA: TGCGCCAGCAGTGAACGACTAGCGGGGGGGCGTGAGCAGTACTTC
CDR3: CASSERLAGGREQYF
J: TRBJ2-7
size: .
V: TRBV10-2
D: TRBD2

DNA: TGTGCCAGTAGTGTTTCAGCGAACACTGAAGCTTTCTTT
CDR3: CASSVSANTEAFF
J: TRBJ1-1
size: few
V: TRBV19
D: .

DNA: TGCGCCAGCAGTGATAGTCCGATGAGCTCCTATAATTCACCCCTCCACTTT
CDR3: CASSDSPMSSYNSPLHF
J: TRBJ1-6
size: .
V: TRBV10-2
D: .

DNA: TGTGCCAGCAGTTACTCCCGACAGGACCATCAGCCCCAGCATTTT
CDR3: CASSYSRQDHQPQHF
J: TRBJ1-5
size: .
V: TRBV6-5
D: .

DNA: TGTGCCAGTGTGGACGGAAGCAATCAGCCCCAGCATTTT
CDR3: CASVDGSNQPQHF
J: TRBJ1-5
size: few
V: TRBV19
D: .

DNA: TGCGCCAGCACTCCCGACAGGTCCAGGCCCCTCCACTTT
CDR3: CASTPDRSRPLHF
J: TRBJ1-6
size: .
V: TRBV10-2
D: .

DNA: TGTGCCAGCAGCACCAAGGCAAACACTGAAGCTTTCTTT
CDR3: CASSTKANTEAFF
J: TRBJ1-1
size: .
V: TRBV11-2
D: .

DNA: TGTGCCAGCAGTTACTCATTTGCCGGGACAAACACCTTC
CDR3: CASSYSFAGTNTF
J: TRBJ1-2
size: .
V: TRBV6-2/TRBV6-3
D: .

DNA: TGTGCCACCAGCAGAGATCCCAGGACCGACACTGAAGCTTTCTTT
CDR3: CATSRDPRTDTEAFF
J: TRBJ1-1
size: .
V: TRBV15
D: .

DNA: TGTGCCAGCAGCGTAGCTGAGGGGGAGCTGTTTTTT
CDR3: CASSVAEGELFF
J: TRBJ2-2
size: few
V: TRBV9
D: .

DNA: TGCGCCAGCAGTGAGAGACCGGTAAATGAGCAGTTCTTC
CDR3: CASSERPVNEQFF
J: TRBJ2-1
size: .
V: TRBV10-1
D: .

DNA: TGTGCCAGCAGCGTAGGGCAGGGAATCACCGGGGAGCTGTTTTTT
CDR3: CASSVGQGITGELFF
J: TRBJ2-2
size: .
V: TRBV9
D: .

DNA: TGTGCCAGCAGCTTAGCAGATGAGCAGTTCTTC
CDR3: CASSLADEQFF
J: TRBJ2-1
size: .
V: TRBV13
D: .

DNA: TGTGCCAGCAGTGGGGGGCTAGGCAATCAGCCCCAGCATTTT
CDR3: CASSGGLGNQPQHF
J: TRBJ1-5
size: once
V: TRBV2
D: .

DNA: TGTGCCAGCAGCTTAGCGATGCGGGAGGCAGATACGCAGTATTTT
CDR3: CASSLAMREADTQYF
J: TRBJ2-3
size: .
V: TRBV11-2
D: TRBD2

DNA: TGTGCCAGCTCACCAGAATTAGTCAGGGCGCCGGGGGAGACCCAGTACTTC
CDR3: CASSPELVRAPGETQYF
J: TRBJ2-5
size: once
V: TRBV18
D: .

DNA: TGCGCCAGCAGCCCGGGACAGGGGACCCACGAGCAGTACTTC
CDR3: CASSPGQGTHEQYF
J: TRBJ2-7
size: .
V: TRBV4-3
D: TRBD1

DNA: TGTGCCAGCAGCCTGACCGGGACCCCCCTAACAGATACGCAGTATTTT
CDR3: CASSLTGTPLTDTQYF
J: TRBJ2-3
size: .
V: TRBV3-1/TRBV3-2
D: .

DNA: TGTGCCAGCAGGTGGGCTTCCTACGAGCAGTACTTC
CDR3: CASRWASYEQYF
J: TRBJ2-7
size: .
V: TRBV28
D: .

DNA: TGCGCCAGCAGCCAAGGGCTGGTGGCCGGGGAGCTGTTTTTT
CDR3: CASSQGLVAGELFF
J: TRBJ2-2
size: .
V: TRBV4-3
D: .

DNA: TGTGCCAGCAGCCTCACAGGGGAAGAGGGTCAGCCCCAGCATTTT
CDR3: CASSLTGEEGQPQHF
J: TRBJ1-5
size: .
V: TRBV6-5
D: TRBD1

DNA: TGTGCCAGCAGTTCCTGGACTAGCGGGAGCTACGAGCAGTACTTC
CDR3: CASSSWTSGSYEQYF
J: TRBJ2-7
size: .
V: TRBV28
D: TRBD2

DNA: TGTGCCAGCACCCGATACGGTGGGGTCGAGCAGTACTTC
CDR3: CASTRYGGVEQYF
J: TRBJ2-7
size: .
V: TRBV25-1
D: .

DNA: TGCGCCAGCAGCCAACAGATGAACACTGAAGCTTTCTTT
CDR3: CASSQQMNTEAFF
J: TRBJ1-1
size: .
V: TRBV5-1
D: .

DNA: TGTGCCAGCAGTTCCACTACAGGGACGGGCGCCTACGAGCAGTACTTC
CDR3: CASSSTTGTGAYEQYF
J: TRBJ2-7
size: .
V: TRBV6-5
D: .

DNA: TGTGCCAGTAGTATACGGGCCCCGACTGAAGCTTTCTTT
CDR3: CASSIRAPTEAFF
J: TRBJ1-1
size: .
V: TRBV19
D: .

DNA: TGCAGCGTGACACCGGGACAGGGGGCGGGAGAGCAGTACTTC
CDR3: CSVTPGQGAGEQYF
J: TRBJ2-7
size: .
V: TRBV29-1
D: TRBD1

DNA: TGTGCCAGCAGCTTAAATCCGAACACCGGGGAGCTGTTTTTT
CDR3: CASSLNPNTGELFF
J: TRBJ2-2
size: .
V: TRBV7-9
D: .

DNA: TGTGCCAGCAGTGACCCGGGACGGTATAATTCACCCCTCCACTTT
CDR3: CASSDPGRYNSPLHF
J: TRBJ1-6
size: few
V: TRBV6-1
D: .

DNA: TGCGCCAGCAGCCATAGGGGGGACGTGGGACGGCCCTATGGCTACACCTTC
CDR3: CASSHRGDVGRPYGYTF
J: TRBJ1-2
size: .
V: TRBV4-1
D: .